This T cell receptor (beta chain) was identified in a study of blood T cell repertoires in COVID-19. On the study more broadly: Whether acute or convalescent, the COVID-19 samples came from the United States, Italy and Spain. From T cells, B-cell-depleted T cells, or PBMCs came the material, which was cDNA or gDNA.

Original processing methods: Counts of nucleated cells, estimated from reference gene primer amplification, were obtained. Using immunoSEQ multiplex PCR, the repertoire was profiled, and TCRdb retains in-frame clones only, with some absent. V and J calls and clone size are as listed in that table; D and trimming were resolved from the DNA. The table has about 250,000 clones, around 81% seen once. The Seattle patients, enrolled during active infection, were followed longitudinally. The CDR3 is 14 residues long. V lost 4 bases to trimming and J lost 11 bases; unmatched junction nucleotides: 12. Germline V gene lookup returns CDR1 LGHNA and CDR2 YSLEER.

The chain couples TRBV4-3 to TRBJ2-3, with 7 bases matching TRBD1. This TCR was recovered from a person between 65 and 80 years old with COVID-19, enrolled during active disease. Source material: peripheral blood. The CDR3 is CASSPRQGPYGQYF. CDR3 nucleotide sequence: TGCGCCAGCAGCCCCCGACAGGGACCATACGGGCAGTATTTT.